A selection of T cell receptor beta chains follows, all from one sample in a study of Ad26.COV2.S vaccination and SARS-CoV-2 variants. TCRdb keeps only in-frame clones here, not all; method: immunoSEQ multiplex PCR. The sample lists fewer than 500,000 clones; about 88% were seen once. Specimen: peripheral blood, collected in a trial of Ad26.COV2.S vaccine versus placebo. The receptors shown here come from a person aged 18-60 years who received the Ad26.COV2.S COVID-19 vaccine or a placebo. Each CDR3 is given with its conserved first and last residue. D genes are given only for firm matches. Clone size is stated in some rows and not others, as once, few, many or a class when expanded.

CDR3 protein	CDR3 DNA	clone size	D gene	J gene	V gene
CASSFGGPAYNEQFF	TGTGCCAGCAGCTTCGGGGGCCCGGCCTACAATGAGCAGTTCTTC	-	-	TRBJ2-1	TRBV5-4
CASSPRVMDYGYTF	TGTGCCAGCTCACCCAGGGTGATGGACTATGGCTACACCTTC	once	-	TRBJ1-2	TRBV18
CAISESLWTGENEQFF	TGTGCCATCAGTGAGTCCCTATGGACAGGGGAAAATGAGCAGTTCTTC	-	TRBD1	TRBJ2-1	TRBV10-3
CASSLGPGLRAFF	TGTGCCAGCAGTTTAGGGCCTGGGCTCAGAGCTTTCTTT	-	-	TRBJ1-1	TRBV12-3/TRBV12-4
CASSLVDRAYNEQFF	TGCGCCAGCAGCTTGGTGGACAGGGCTTACAATGAGCAGTTCTTC	-	TRBD1	TRBJ2-1	TRBV5-1
CASSLGGLGGERRAFF	TGCGCCAGCAGCTTGGGTGGTTTGGGCGGGGAACGTAGAGCTTTCTTT	once	-	TRBJ1-1	TRBV5-1
CASSRTTNTEAFF	TGTGCCAGCAGTCGAACAACGAACACTGAAGCTTTCTTT	-	-	TRBJ1-1	TRBV6-5
CASSLNRGDIQYF	TGTGCCAGCAGCTTGAACAGGGGCGACATTCAGTACTTC	once	TRBD1	TRBJ2-4	TRBV5-5
CASSLAGGRNTEAFF	TGTGCCAGCAGCTTGGCGGGTGGTCGGAACACTGAAGCTTTCTTT	once	-	TRBJ1-1	TRBV5-4
CASRSSPGTGGQEQFF	TGTGCAAGTCGCTCCAGCCCCGGGACAGGGGGCCAGGAGCAGTTCTTC	-	-	TRBJ2-1	TRBV12-2
CASSKTGTTFYGYTF	TGTGCCAGCAGCAAGACAGGGACCACATTCTATGGCTACACCTTC	once	TRBD1	TRBJ1-2	TRBV6-5
CAWSPKTGWMGSYNSPLHF	TGTGCCTGGAGTCCCAAGACAGGGTGGATGGGTTCCTATAATTCACCCCTCCACTTT	-	TRBD1	TRBJ1-6	TRBV30
CASSLVASGEGTDTQYF	TGTGCCAGCAGCTTAGTGGCTAGCGGAGAAGGCACAGATACGCAGTATTTT	-	TRBD2	TRBJ2-3	TRBV7-2
CASSQTGGLTEAFF	TGTGCCAGCAGCCAAACGGGGGGTCTCACTGAAGCTTTCTTT	-	-	TRBJ1-1	TRBV4-2
CASSLDRLRAEAFF	TGCGCCAGCAGCTTGGATAGGTTGAGGGCAGAAGCTTTCTTT	-	-	TRBJ1-1	TRBV5-1
CASSLSTLDTQYF	TGTGCCAGCAGTTTATCGACCCTGGATACGCAGTATTTT	-	-	TRBJ2-3	TRBV27
CAAKGGEGRNTEAFF	TGTGCCGCCAAGGGGGGAGAGGGGAGAAACACTGAAGCTTTCTTT	-	-	TRBJ1-1	TRBV10-3
CASSEGAGYGYTF	TGTGCCAGCAGTGAGGGGGCGGGCTATGGCTACACCTTC	-	-	TRBJ1-2	TRBV2
CASSPRGQRAEPQHF	TGCGCCAGCAGCCCCCGAGGACAGCGAGCTGAGCCCCAGCATTTT	once	-	TRBJ1-5	TRBV5-1
CASFRGLPSYNEQFF	TGTGCCAGCTTTAGGGGCCTCCCTTCCTACAATGAGCAGTTCTTC	-	-	TRBJ2-1	TRBV5-6
CASSAYRGGGELFF	TGTGCCAGCAGTGCTTACAGGGGCGGCGGGGAGCTGTTTTTT	-	TRBD1	TRBJ2-2	TRBV27
CASSLGVRAGSTEAFF	TGTGCCAGCAGCTTAGGGGTCAGGGCTGGAAGCACTGAAGCTTTCTTT	-	-	TRBJ1-1	TRBV11-2
CASVLAEKYNEQFF	TGTGCCAGCGTACTAGCGGAGAAATACAATGAGCAGTTCTTC	-	TRBD2	TRBJ2-1	TRBV2
CASSSDYNEQFF	TGTGCCAGCAGCTCCGACTACAATGAGCAGTTCTTC	-	-	TRBJ2-1	TRBV11-2
CASSLGGGDVGTDTQYF	TGTGCCAGCAGTTTAGGAGGGGGGGATGTGGGCACAGATACGCAGTATTTT	-	-	TRBJ2-3	TRBV27
CASSEGTAPGGETQYF	TGTGCCAGCAGCGAAGGGACTGCCCCCGGAGGGGAGACCCAGTACTTC	-	-	TRBJ2-5	TRBV5-8
CASSYGQTYEQYF	TGTGCCAGCAGCTACGGACAGACCTACGAGCAGTACTTC	-	-	TRBJ2-7	TRBV2
CASSKRLREKFRSTQYF	TGTGCCAGCAGCAAAAGGCTCCGAGAAAAATTTCGGAGTACGCAGTATTTT	-	-	TRBJ2-3	TRBV21-1
CASSPPGLGVTDTQYF	TGTGCCAGCAGCCCCCCCGGTTTGGGAGTAACAGATACGCAGTATTTT	-	-	TRBJ2-3	TRBV7-2
CASSPTRGVNTEAFF	TGTGCCAGTAGCCCAACGAGGGGGGTCAACACTGAAGCTTTCTTT	-	-	TRBJ1-1	TRBV19
CASSHPQGRTEAFF	TGTGCCAGCAGCCATCCCCAGGGTCGGACTGAAGCTTTCTTT	-	-	TRBJ1-1	TRBV4-2
CAWSGSTDTQYF	TGTGCCTGGAGCGGGAGCACAGATACGCAGTATTTT	-	-	TRBJ2-3	TRBV30
CASSLGDLAYTYEQYF	TGTGCCAGCAGCCTCGGAGACCTCGCCTATACCTACGAGCAGTACTTC	-	-	TRBJ2-7	TRBV3-1/TRBV3-2
CASSTREGRGPSGYTF	TGTGCCAGCTCCACCAGGGAGGGCAGGGGGCCTAGTGGCTACACCTTC	-	TRBD1	TRBJ1-2	TRBV2
CASSYLGRGDQPQHF	TGTGCCAGCAGTTACTTGGGTAGGGGAGATCAGCCCCAGCATTTT	-	-	TRBJ1-5	TRBV6-2/TRBV6-3
CASSVDNTQETQYF	TGTGCCAGCAGCGTAGATAATACCCAAGAGACCCAGTACTTC	-	-	TRBJ2-5	TRBV9
CASSQGLGQGWQPQHF	TGTGCCAGCAGCCAAGGGTTGGGGCAGGGTTGGCAGCCCCAGCATTTT	-	-	TRBJ1-5	TRBV4-2